The next 4 T cell receptor beta chains were all read from a single sample in a study of long-term antiretroviral therapy in people with HIV. The immunoSEQ assay was v3.0, run at survey level. Profiling relied on immunoSEQ multiplex PCR, and the TCRdb table lists in-frame clones only, not all of them. The table lists 30,000 to 40,000 clones, roughly 85% of them singletons. This specimen was unsorted PBMCs, taken 0.4 years before starting antiretroviral therapy. The receptors were sampled from a man aged 18-30 years with HIV.

The J gene is TRBJ2-7, the V gene TRBV7-2; D gene uncertain. CDR1 is SGHTA and CDR2 is FQGNSA in the germline V gene. The CDR3 runs to 13 residues. V lost 5 bases to trimming and J lost 3 bases, with 11 bases between them. CDR3 sequence reads: CASSENQLYEQYF. The CDR3 DNA is TGTGCCAGCAGCGAGAACCAACTCTACGAGCAGTACTTC.

This clone was detected once. The chain employs TRBV15 and TRBJ2-1; D is tentatively TRBD1 or TRBD2 (5 bases each). Trimming pared 0 bases from V and 8 bases from J, leaving 11 bases between. The CDR3 is made up of 14 amino acids. Germline lookup yields CDR1 LNHNV and CDR2 YYDKDF (reference sequence). The chain's CDR3 is CATSRDLRGHEQFF. As DNA, the CDR3 is TGTGCCACCAGCAGAGATCTCCGGGGACATGAGCAGTTCTTC.

The chain couples TRBV18 to TRBJ1-1, with D perhaps matching TRBD1 (5 bases). V was cut by 2 bases and J by 1 base, with 14 bases left in between. Per germline, CDR1 KGHSH and CDR2 LQKENI. The CDR3 has 16 amino acids. The CDR3 DNA sequence: TGTGCCAGCTCACCAACGGGGACGTCCTCGAACACTGAAGCTTTCTTT. This encodes CASSPTGTSSNTEAFF.

This chain uses TRBV30 with TRBJ1-3, with 12 bases that match TRBD1. CDR1 and CDR2 from the germline V gene are GTSNPN and SVGIG (reference sequence). The CDR3 is 14 amino acids. V dropped 4 bases and J dropped 9; count of bases not matched to a gene: 7. CDR3 loop: CAWNPGQGATTIYF. As DNA, the CDR3 is TGTGCCTGGAACCCGGGACAGGGGGCCACCACCATATATTTT.